The next 19 T cell receptor beta chains were all read from a single sample in a study of CD8+ T cells in alopecia areata. Indicated treatment: oral pan-JAK inhibitor, 5-10 mg twice daily. Following extraction, RNA underwent reverse transcription to cDNA, which served as the sequencing template. The table came from immunoSEQ multiplex PCR; TCRdb's copy has only in-frame clones and leaves some out. The sample carries 150,000 to 200,000 clones, 50% to 70% recorded once. The starting material was CD4+ T cells sorted from blood, obtained between weeks 47 and 50, from a patient treated with tofacitinib. The receptor set was obtained from a human donor with alopecia areata.

This clone was observed a single time. This sequence joins TRBV7-7 and TRBJ2-2, with 7 nucleotides matching TRBD1. V was clipped by 5 bases and J by 2 bases; unmatched bases: 2. In germline, CDR1 is SSHAT, CDR2 FNYEAQ (reference sequence). There are 14 residues in the CDR3. In DNA form, the CDR3 reads TGTGCCAGCAGCCGGGACAGCAACACCGGGGAGCTGTTTTTT. Protein sequence: CASSRDSNTGELFF.

The V call is TRBV14, the J call TRBJ2-3; no clear D. The CDR3 is 15 amino acids. The germline V gene has CDR1 SGHDN and CDR2 FVKESK. Trimming shortened V by 0 bases and J by 8 bases, and 15 bases separated the two germline ends. DNA for the CDR3: TGTGCCAGCAGCCAAGATGGAACCCTCCAGAGTACGCAGTATTTT. Translated, it gives CASSQDGTLQSTQYF.

This chain joins TRBV20-1 and TRBJ2-7; unclear D gene. Germline CDR1 and CDR2: DFQATT and SNEGSKA (reference sequence). The CDR3 runs 11 residues. The V and J ends lost 5 bases and 2 bases respectively, with 7 bases between them. The chain's CDR3 is CSAANPYEQYF. CDR3 in DNA: TGCAGTGCTGCTAATCCCTACGAGCAGTACTTC.

This clone was seen a few times. This CDR3 is CASSFQRDTDTQYF. In nucleotides, the CDR3 is TGCGCCAGCAGCTTCCAGCGGGACACAGATACGCAGTATTTT. This rearrangement joins TRBV5-1 to TRBJ2-3; the match to TRBD2 covers 7 bases. CDR1 and CDR2 from the germline V gene are SGHRS and YFSETQ. With V trimmed by 2 bases and J by 2 bases, 2 bases remained unmatched. CDR3 length equals 14 residues.

V usage is TRBV29-1 and J usage is TRBJ2-7; a weak D match, TRBD2 (5 bases). Looked up from germline, CDR1 is SQVTM and CDR2 is ANQGSEA. V dropped 4 bases and J dropped 0 bases, with 13 bases sitting between them. The CDR3 sequence is 14 residues long. In nucleotides, the CDR3 is TGCAGCGTTGCCAAGACGGGAAACTCCTACGAGCAGTACTTC. It specifies CSVAKTGNSYEQYF.

A few counts support this clone. The genes are TRBV29-1 and TRBJ2-5; D is possibly TRBD1 (6 bases). CDR1 SQVTM and CDR2 ANQGSEA come from the germline V gene. The CDR3 runs to 12 residues. The V end was cut by 5 bases, the J end by 5 bases, with 12 bases between. The CDR3 spells CSVSPQGETQYF. In DNA form, the CDR3 reads TGCAGCGTTTCCCCCCAGGGGGAGACCCAGTACTTC.

This clone appeared a few times. The sample holds other DNA sequences that translate to the same CDR3. The V gene is TRBV29-1, the J gene TRBJ2-7; TRBD1 aligns across 9 bases. Germline CDR1 and CDR2: SQVTM and ANQGSEA. The CDR3 runs to 13 residues. Unmatched junction bases numbered 4, after V lost 7 bases and J lost 0 bases. CDR3 DNA: TGCAGCGCTGGACAGGGGAACTCCTACGAGCAGTACTTC. This codes for CSAGQGNSYEQYF.

This rearrangement joins TRBV4-3 to TRBJ1-2; D perhaps matches TRBD1 (5 bases). Trimming removed 4 bases at V and 7 bases at J, with 13 bases between. This CDR3 has 13 amino acids. Per germline, CDR1 LGHNA and CDR2 YSLEER. The CDR3 DNA follows: TGCGCCAGCAGCCGCCAGGGATACGGTGGCTACACCTTC. Its translation is CASSRQGYGGYTF.

This rearrangement joins TRBV6-5 to TRBJ1-1; D remains ambiguous. Germline CDR1 reads MNHEY; CDR2 reads SVGAGI. This CDR3 spans 13 amino acids. V lost 7 bases and J 1 base, leaving 10 bases between the germline ends. The CDR3 DNA is TGTGCCAGCAAGCGGACGGCGAACACTGAAGCTTTCTTT. This gives the protein CASKRTANTEAFF.

This rearrangement joins TRBV15 to TRBJ1-6, with 9 bases lining up with TRBD1. The V gene end was trimmed by 5 bases and the J gene end by 4 bases; junction bases not matched to a gene: 6. Germline V gene data show CDR1 as LNHNV and CDR2 as YYDKDF (reference sequence). This CDR3 is built from 16 residues. Here the CDR3 DNA reads TGTGCCACCAGCTCCCGACAGGGGGGTTATAATTCACCCCTCCACTTT. It specifies CATSSRQGGYNSPLHF. Together with reference TRBV15 and TRBJ1-6, the CDR3 gives the full variable domain: DAMVIQNPRYQVTQFGKPVTLSCSQTLNHNVMYWYQQKSSQAPKLLFHYYDKDFNNEADTPDNFQSRRPNTSFCFLDIRSPGLGDTAMYLCATSSRQGGYNSPLHFGNGTRLTVT.

This clone appeared once. V and J are TRBV30 and TRBJ1-2; D possibly corresponds to TRBD1 (6 bases). This CDR3 has 13 residues. CDR1 GTSNPN and CDR2 SVGIG come from the germline V gene (reference sequence). Trimming cost V 5 bases and J 8 bases, with 18 bases left between them. CDR3 in amino acids: CAWSRGGLRGYTF. CDR3 DNA: TGTGCCTGGTCAAGGGGGGGACTCCGGGGCTACACCTTC. The entire variable domain, with the rest obtained from reference TRBV30 and TRBJ1-2, is as follows: SQTIHQWPATLVQPVGSPLSLECTVEGTSNPNLYWYRQAAGRGLQLLFYSVGIGQISSEVPQNLSASRPQDRQFILSSKKLLLSDSGFYLCAWSRGGLRGYTFGSGTRLTVV.

The chain employs TRBV27 and TRBJ2-5; tentative D call: TRBD1 (5 bases). Germline loops: CDR1 MNHEY, CDR2 SMNVEV (reference sequence). This CDR3 is 14 amino acids long. Deletions cut 6 bases from V and 1 base from J, with 12 bases between. For the CDR3, the DNA is TGTGCCAGCAGCGCCTACAGGTTCCAAGAGACCCAGTACTTC. It encodes CASSAYRFQETQYF.

In its sample, this clone was seen once. The chain recombines TRBV30 with TRBJ2-3; D remains ambiguous. The V and J ends lost 3 bases and 5 bases respectively, with 6 bases between them. This CDR3 is built from 11 residues. Germline CDR1 GTSNPN, CDR2 SVGIG (reference sequence). This chain's CDR3 is CAWSTKDTQYF. Here the CDR3 DNA reads TGTGCCTGGAGCACGAAAGATACGCAGTATTTT.

The chain couples TRBV19 to TRBJ1-6; tentative D call: TRBD1 (5 bases). With 4 bases removed from V and 6 bases from J, the gap between germline ends came to 16 bases. Germline CDR1 and CDR2: LNHDA and SQIVND (reference sequence). This CDR3 region has 16 residues. CDR3 residues: CASSRGQQAPNSPLHF. CDR3 bases: TGTGCCAGTAGTAGGGGTCAACAGGCACCTAATTCACCCCTCCACTTT. Filled out from reference TRBV19 and TRBJ1-6, the complete variable domain reads DGGITQSPKYLFRKEGQNVTLSCEQNLNHDAMYWYRQDPGQGLRLIYYSQIVNDFQKGDIAEGYSVSREKKESFPLTVTSAQKNPTAFYLCASSRGQQAPNSPLHFGNGTRLTVT.

This clone showed up just a few times. This chain links TRBV6-6 with TRBJ1-2; D might be TRBD1 (5 bases). The CDR3 length is 14 residues. The ends were cut back, 10 bases at V and 0 bases at J, with 15 bases in the middle. CDR1 and CDR2 from the germline V gene are MNHNY and SVGAGI (reference sequence). The CDR3 region has the DNA TGTGCCACCTTGGCGGGGCGAGCTAACTATGGCTACACCTTC. Translating gives CATLAGRANYGYTF.

Only one count was recorded for this clone. This chain links TRBV30 with TRBJ1-1; no firm D call. Germline V CDR1 and CDR2: GTSNPN, SVGIG (reference sequence). The CDR3 is 12 amino acids. Deletions cut 5 bases from V and 5 bases from J, with 12 bases between. The CDR3 nucleotides read TGTGCCTGGGGCTACCGGTGGACTGAAGCTTTCTTT. It encodes CAWGYRWTEAFF.

The rearrangement uses TRBV2 and TRBJ2-7, with TRBD1 matching over 10 bases. Germline loops: CDR1 SNHLY, CDR2 FYNNEI. The CDR3 is made up of 12 amino acids. Trimming removed 8 bases from V and 5 bases from J; junction bases left unmatched: 3. The CDR3 coding sequence is TGTGCCAGCCGGACAGGGGGGAACGAGCAGTACTTC. It translates to CASRTGGNEQYF.

This clone was recorded a few times. The chain carries TRBV29-1 and TRBJ2-5; weak D call: TRBD1 (6 bases). Looked up from germline, CDR1 is SQVTM and CDR2 is ANQGSEA. The CDR3 contains 12 residues. V was cut by 7 bases and J by 7 bases, with 16 bases left in between. As DNA, the CDR3 is TGCAGCGCTAACCAGGGGTGGACGACCCAGTACTTC. Translating it yields CSANQGWTTQYF.

The rearrangement links TRBV19 to TRBJ1-5, with D possibly TRBD1 on 6 matching bases. CDR1 and CDR2 from the germline V gene are LNHDA and SQIVND (reference sequence). The length of the CDR3 is 14 residues. Trimming left V 7 bases short and J 3 bases short, with 13 bases between. In nucleotides, the CDR3 is TGTGCCAGTACTAATACAGGGTCCAATCAGCCCCAGCATTTT. This codes for CASTNTGSNQPQHF.